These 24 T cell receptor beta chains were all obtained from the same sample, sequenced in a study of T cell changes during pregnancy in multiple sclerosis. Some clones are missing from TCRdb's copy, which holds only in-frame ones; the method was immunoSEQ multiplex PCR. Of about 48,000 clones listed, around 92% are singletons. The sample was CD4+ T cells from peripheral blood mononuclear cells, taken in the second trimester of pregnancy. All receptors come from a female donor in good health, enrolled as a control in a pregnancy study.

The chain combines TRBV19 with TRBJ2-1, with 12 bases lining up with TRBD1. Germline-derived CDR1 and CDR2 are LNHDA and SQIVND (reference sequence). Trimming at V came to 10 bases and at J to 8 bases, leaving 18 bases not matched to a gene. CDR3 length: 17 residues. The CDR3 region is CATSRDRGPLTPHEQFF. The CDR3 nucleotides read TGTGCCACCTCGCGGGACAGGGGGCCCCTTACCCCCCATGAGCAGTTCTTC.

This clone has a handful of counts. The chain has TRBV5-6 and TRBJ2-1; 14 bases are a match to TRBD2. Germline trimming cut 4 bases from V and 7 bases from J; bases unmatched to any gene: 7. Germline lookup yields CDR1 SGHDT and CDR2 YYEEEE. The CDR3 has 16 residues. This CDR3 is CASSPGLAGAWNEQFF. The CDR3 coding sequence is TGTGCCAGCAGCCCGGGACTAGCGGGAGCTTGGAATGAGCAGTTCTTC. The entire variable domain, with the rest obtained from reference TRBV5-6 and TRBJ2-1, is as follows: DAGVTQSPTHLIKTRGQQVTLRCSPKSGHDTVSWYQQALGQGPQFIFQYYEEEERQRGNFPDRFSGHQFPNYSSELNVNALLLGDSALYLCASSPGLAGAWNEQFFGPGTRLTVL.

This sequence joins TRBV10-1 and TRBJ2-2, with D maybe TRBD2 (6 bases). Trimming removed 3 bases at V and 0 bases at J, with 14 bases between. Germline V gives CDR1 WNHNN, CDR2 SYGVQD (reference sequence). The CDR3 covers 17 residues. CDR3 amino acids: CASSDLGGTANTGELFF. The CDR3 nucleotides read TGCGCCAGCAGTGACCTCGGAGGGACCGCGAACACCGGGGAGCTGTTTTTT.

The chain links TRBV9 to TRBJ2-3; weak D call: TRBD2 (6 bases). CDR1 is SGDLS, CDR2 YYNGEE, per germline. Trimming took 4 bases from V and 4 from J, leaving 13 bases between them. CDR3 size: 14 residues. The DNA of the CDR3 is TGTGCCAGCAGCCTCCGGACTAAGCCAGATACGCAGTATTTT. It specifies CASSLRTKPDTQYF.

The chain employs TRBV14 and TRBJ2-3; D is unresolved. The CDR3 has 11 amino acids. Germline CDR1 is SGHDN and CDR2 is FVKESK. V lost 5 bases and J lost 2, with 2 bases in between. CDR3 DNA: TGTGCCAGCAGCTACACAGATACGCAGTATTTT. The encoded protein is CASSYTDTQYF. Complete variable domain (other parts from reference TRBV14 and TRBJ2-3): EAGVTQFPSHSVIEKGQTVTLRCDPISGHDNLYWYRRVMGKEIKFLLHFVKESKQDESGMPNNRFLAERTGGTYSTLKVQPAELEDSGVYFCASSYTDTQYFGPGTRLTVL.

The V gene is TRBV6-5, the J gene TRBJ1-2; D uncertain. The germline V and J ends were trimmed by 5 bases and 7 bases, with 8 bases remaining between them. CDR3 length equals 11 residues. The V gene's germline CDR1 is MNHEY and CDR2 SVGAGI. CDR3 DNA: TGTGCCAGCAGTGAACGCGCTGGCTACACCTTC. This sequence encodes CASSERAGYTF.

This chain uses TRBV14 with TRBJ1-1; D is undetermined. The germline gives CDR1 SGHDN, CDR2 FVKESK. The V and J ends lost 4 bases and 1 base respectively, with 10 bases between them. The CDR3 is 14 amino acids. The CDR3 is CASSRSSGNTEAFF. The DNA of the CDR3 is TGTGCCAGCAGCCGATCTTCGGGGAACACTGAAGCTTTCTTT.

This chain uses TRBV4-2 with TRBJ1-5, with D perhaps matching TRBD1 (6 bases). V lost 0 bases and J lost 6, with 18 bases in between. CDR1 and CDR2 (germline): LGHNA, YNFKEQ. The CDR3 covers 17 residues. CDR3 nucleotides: TGTGCCAGCAGCCAAGAGGGTGGGGACAAGGTCAGTCAGCCCCAGCATTTT. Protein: CASSQEGGDKVSQPQHF.

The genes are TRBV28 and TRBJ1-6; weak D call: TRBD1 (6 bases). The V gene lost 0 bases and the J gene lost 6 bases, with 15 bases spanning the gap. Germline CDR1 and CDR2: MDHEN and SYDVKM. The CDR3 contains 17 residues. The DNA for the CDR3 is TGTGCCAGCAGTTTATGGGGTTCGGGGGGCGGTAATTCACCCCTCCACTTT. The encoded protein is CASSLWGSGGGNSPLHF.

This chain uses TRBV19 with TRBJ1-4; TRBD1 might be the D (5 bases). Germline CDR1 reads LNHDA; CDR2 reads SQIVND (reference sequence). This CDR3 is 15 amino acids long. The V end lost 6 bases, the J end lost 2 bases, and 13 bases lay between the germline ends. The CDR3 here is CASSRGVRTNEKLFF. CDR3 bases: TGTGCCAGTAGCCGGGGGGTAAGGACTAATGAAAAACTGTTTTTT.

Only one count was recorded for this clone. CDR3: CASSGRDRGDEKLFF. DNA for the CDR3: TGTGCCAGCAGTGGACGGGACAGGGGTGATGAAAAACTGTTTTTT. This sequence joins TRBV28 and TRBJ1-4; TRBD1 matches 10 bases. Germline V lookup: CDR1 MDHEN, CDR2 SYDVKM. Unmatched junction bases numbered 6, after V lost 5 bases and J lost 6 bases. The CDR3 sequence is 15 residues long.

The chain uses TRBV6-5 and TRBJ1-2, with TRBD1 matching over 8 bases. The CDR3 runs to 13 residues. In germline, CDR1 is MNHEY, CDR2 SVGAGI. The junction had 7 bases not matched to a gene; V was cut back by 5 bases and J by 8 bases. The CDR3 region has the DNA TGTGCCAGCAGTCACAGGGGGGATGGAGGCTACACCTTC. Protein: CASSHRGDGGYTF.

The CDR3 region is CASRRDSGNTIYF. CDR3 bases: TGTGCCAGCAGACGGGACTCTGGAAACACCATATATTTT. The chain combines TRBV6-6 with TRBJ1-3; D not resolved. The V gene's germline CDR1 is MNHNY and CDR2 SVGAGI (reference sequence). Trimming stripped 6 bases from V and 0 bases from J, with 6 bases between. The CDR3 contains 13 residues.

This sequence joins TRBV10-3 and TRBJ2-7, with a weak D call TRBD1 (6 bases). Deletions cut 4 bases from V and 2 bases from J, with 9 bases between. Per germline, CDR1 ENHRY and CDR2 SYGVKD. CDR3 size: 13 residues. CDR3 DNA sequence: TGTGCCATCAGTGCACAGGGAACCTACGAGCAGTACTTC. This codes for CAISAQGTYEQYF.

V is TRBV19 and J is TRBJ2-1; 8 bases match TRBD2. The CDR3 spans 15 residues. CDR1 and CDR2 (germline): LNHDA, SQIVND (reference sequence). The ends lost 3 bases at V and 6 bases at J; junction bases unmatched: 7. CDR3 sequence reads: CASSITGGPSNEQFF. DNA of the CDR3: TGTGCCAGTAGTATCACGGGAGGGCCTTCCAATGAGCAGTTCTTC.

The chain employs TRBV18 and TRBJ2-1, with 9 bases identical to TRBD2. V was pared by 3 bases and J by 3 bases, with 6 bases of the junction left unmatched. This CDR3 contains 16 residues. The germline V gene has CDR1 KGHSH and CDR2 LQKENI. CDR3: CASSPWTSAIYNEQFF. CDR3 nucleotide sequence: TGTGCCAGCTCACCCTGGACTAGCGCCATCTACAATGAGCAGTTCTTC.

The CDR3 nucleotides are TGCGCCAGCAGCCAAGATGGGGCAGGGGGTACTGAAGCTTTCTTT. Translated, it gives CASSQDGAGGTEAFF. This chain uses TRBV4-1 with TRBJ1-1; 7 bases line up with TRBD1. Germline CDR1 reads MGHRA; CDR2 reads YSYEKL. Germline trimming cut 0 bases from V and 5 bases from J; bases unmatched to any gene: 6. The CDR3 sequence is 15 residues long.

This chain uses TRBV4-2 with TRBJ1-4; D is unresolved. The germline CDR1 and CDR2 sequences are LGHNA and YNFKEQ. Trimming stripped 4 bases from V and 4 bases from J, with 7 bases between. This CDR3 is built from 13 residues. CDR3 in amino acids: CASSPRGNEKLFF. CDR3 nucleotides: TGTGCCAGCAGCCCTCGGGGTAATGAAAAACTGTTTTTT.

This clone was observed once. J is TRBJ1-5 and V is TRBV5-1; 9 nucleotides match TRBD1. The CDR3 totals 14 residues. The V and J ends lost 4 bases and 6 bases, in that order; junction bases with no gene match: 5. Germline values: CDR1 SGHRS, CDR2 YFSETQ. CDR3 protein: CASSVGQGGQPQHF. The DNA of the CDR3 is TGCGCCAGCAGCGTGGGACAGGGAGGTCAGCCCCAGCATTTT.

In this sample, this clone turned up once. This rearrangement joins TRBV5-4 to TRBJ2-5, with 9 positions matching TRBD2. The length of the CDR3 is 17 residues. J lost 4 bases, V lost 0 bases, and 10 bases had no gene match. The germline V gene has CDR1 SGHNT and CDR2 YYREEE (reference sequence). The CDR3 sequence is CASSLGEAGGVGETQYF. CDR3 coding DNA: TGTGCCAGCAGCTTGGGTGAAGCGGGAGGAGTTGGAGAGACCCAGTACTTC.

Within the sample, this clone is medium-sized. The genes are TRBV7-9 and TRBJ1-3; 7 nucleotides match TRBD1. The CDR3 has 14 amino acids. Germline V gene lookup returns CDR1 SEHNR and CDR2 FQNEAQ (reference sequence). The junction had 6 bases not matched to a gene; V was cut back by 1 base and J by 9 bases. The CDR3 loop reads CASSLEGTGATIYF. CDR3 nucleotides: TGTGCCAGCAGCTTAGAGGGTACAGGGGCCACCATATATTTT.

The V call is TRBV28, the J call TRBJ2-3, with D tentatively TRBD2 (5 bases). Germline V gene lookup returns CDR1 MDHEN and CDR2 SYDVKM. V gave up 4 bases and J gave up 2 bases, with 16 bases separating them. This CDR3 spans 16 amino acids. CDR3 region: CASSSFYGKPTDTQYF. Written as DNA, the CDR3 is TGTGCCAGCAGTTCATTCTACGGGAAACCCACAGATACGCAGTATTTT.

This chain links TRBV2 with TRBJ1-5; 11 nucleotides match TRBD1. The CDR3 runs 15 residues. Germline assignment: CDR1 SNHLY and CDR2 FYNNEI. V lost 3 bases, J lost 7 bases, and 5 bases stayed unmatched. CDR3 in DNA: TGTGCCAGCAGTGACAGGACAGGGGGCGCACAGCCCCAGCATTTT. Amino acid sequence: CASSDRTGGAQPQHF.

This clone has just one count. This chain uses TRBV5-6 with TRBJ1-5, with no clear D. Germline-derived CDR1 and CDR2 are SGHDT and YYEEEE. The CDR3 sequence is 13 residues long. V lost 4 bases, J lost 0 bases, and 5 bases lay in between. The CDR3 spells CASSRYSNQPQHF. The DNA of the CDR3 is TGTGCCAGCAGCCGCTATAGCAATCAGCCCCAGCATTTT.